The clone carrying this T cell receptor (beta chain) was detected only once. Antigen unknown. By quantitative 5'-RACE with molecular barcodes, the TCR beta libraries were made. TCRdb itself ran the 5' RACE reads through MiXCR, one entry per CDR3 protein. This repertoire shows under 950,000 distinct CDR3 sequences, around 19% found once; its top ten account for about a fifth. The V gene end was trimmed by 1 base and the J gene end by 4 bases; junction bases not matched to a gene: 7. This CDR3 is 14 amino acids long. Germline V gene lookup returns CDR1 SQVTM and CDR2 ANQGSEA. The data stem from a study of CD8 T cells in ankylosing spondylitis. Study-wide findings and caveats: A TCR beta motif made of about 8 highly homologous variants seemed typical of ankylosing spondylitis blood. Past studies reported some motif variants in reactive arthritis synovial fluid and blood. Disease-linked clones reportedly concentrated significantly in matched ankylosing spondylitis synovial fluid. Within peripheral blood, clones linked to disease were CD8+ and relatively rare.

The chain has TRBV29-1 and TRBJ2-7; 7 nucleotides align to TRBD2. The TCR comes from a male donor with ankylosing spondylitis. Sample: blood, either unsorted or a sorted T cell fraction (not recorded which). The CDR3 loop reads CSVEGHGLGYEQYF. Written as DNA, the CDR3 is TGCAGCGTTGAAGGGCACGGACTAGGATACGAGCAGTACTTC.